A selection of T cell receptor beta chains follows, all from one sample in a study of CD8 T cells in ankylosing spondylitis. A single record per CDR3 protein comes from TCRdb applying MiXCR to the 5' RACE reads. The repertoire holds roughly 370,000 distinct CDR3 sequences, with about 20% as singletons. The sequenced sample was blood, either unsorted or a sorted T cell fraction (not recorded which). Source of these receptors: a male donor with ankylosing spondylitis. The CDR3 runs from the conserved cysteine through the conserved F or W. Each record gives: clone size, J gene, D gene, V gene, CDR3 protein, CDR3 DNA. The D gene is left open where the match is weak. Some rows have no size entry. The others give once, few or many, or a class for an expanded clone.

>NA|TRBJ2-1|TRBD2|TRBV11-3
CASSPLAGPYNEQFF
TGTGCCAGCAGCCCGCTAGCGGGGCCGTACAATGAGCAGTTCTTC
>NA|TRBJ2-7|TRBD1|TRBV6-5
CASSFLTGGSYEQYF
TGTGCCAGCAGTTTCCTGACAGGGGGCTCCTACGAGCAGTACTTC
>few|TRBJ2-7|TRBD2|TRBV20-1
CSAFAGLAGAYEQYF
TGCAGTGCTTTCGCGGGACTAGCGGGAGCCTACGAGCAGTACTTC
>NA|TRBJ2-1|TRBD2|TRBV11-2
CASSTQRALAVNEQFF
TGTGCCAGCAGCACGCAAAGGGCGCTAGCGGTCAATGAGCAGTTCTTC
>NA|TRBJ2-3|NA|TRBV20-1
CSASLLAVDTQYF
TGCAGTGCTAGTTTGCTAGCAGTTGATACGCAGTATTTT
>NA|TRBJ2-7|TRBD1|TRBV10-3
CAISSRDRIYEQYF
TGTGCCATCAGTTCCCGGGACAGAATTTACGAGCAGTACTTC
>NA|TRBJ2-2|TRBD2|TRBV3-1
CASSQGTSGIELFF
TGTGCCAGCAGCCAAGGGACTAGCGGGATTGAGCTGTTTTTT
>NA|TRBJ2-2|NA|TRBV19
CASSIIRSRELFF
TGTGCCAGTAGTATCATCAGGTCCCGGGAGCTGTTTTTT
>once|TRBJ1-2|NA|TRBV18
CASSPPAQDWSYTF
TGTGCCAGCTCACCACCGGCACAGGACTGGAGCTACACCTTC
>few|TRBJ2-6|NA|TRBV7-2
CASSLVAPDWANVLTF
TGTGCCAGCAGCTTAGTGGCACCTGACTGGGCCAACGTCCTGACTTTC
>NA|TRBJ2-5|NA|TRBV11-2
CASSFWRGRETQYF
TGTGCCAGCAGCTTTTGGAGGGGGCGGGAGACCCAGTACTTC
>NA|TRBJ2-7|NA|TRBV7-2
CASSLGARVTYEQYF
TGTGCCAGCAGCCTGGGCGCGAGGGTTACCTACGAGCAGTACTTC
>few|TRBJ1-1|TRBD1|TRBV5-1
CASSRGQGGEAFF
TGCGCCAGCAGCCGTGGACAGGGCGGGGAAGCTTTCTTT
>NA|TRBJ1-1|NA|TRBV5-1
CASSPRTDLNTEAFF
TGCGCCAGCAGCCCCCGGACAGACCTGAACACTGAAGCTTTCTTT
>few|TRBJ2-5|NA|TRBV12-3/TRBV12-4
CASSLQNYQETQYF
TGTGCCAGCAGTCTACAGAATTACCAAGAGACCCAGTACTTC
>NA|TRBJ2-7|NA|TRBV5-6
CASSLEREQYF
TGTGCCAGCAGCTTGGAAAGAGAGCAGTACTTC
>few|TRBJ2-7|TRBD1|TRBV5-1
CASSLGQGFDEQYF
TGCGCCAGCAGCCTGGGACAGGGGTTTGACGAGCAGTACTTC
>few|TRBJ2-5|NA|TRBV24-1
CATSDLSQGGQETQYF
TGTGCCACCAGTGATTTGTCCCAGGGTGGGCAAGAGACCCAGTACTTC
>few|TRBJ2-5|NA|TRBV11-1
CASSLSPWRVNYQETQYF
TGTGCCAGCAGCTTATCTCCCTGGAGGGTGAACTACCAAGAGACCCAGTACTTC
>NA|TRBJ1-1|NA|TRBV12-3/TRBV12-4
CASQASADTEAFF
TGTGCCAGTCAAGCTTCAGCGGACACTGAAGCTTTCTTT
>NA|TRBJ2-1|TRBD2|TRBV6-2/TRBV6-3
CASSYLQREGGEQFF
TGTGCCAGCAGTTACTTGCAGCGGGAGGGCGGGGAGCAGTTCTTC
>few|TRBJ1-1|NA|TRBV9
CASSVVARFGEAFF
TGTGCCAGCAGCGTAGTTGCCAGGTTCGGTGAAGCTTTCTTT
>few|TRBJ2-1|NA|TRBV4-1
CASTQGGGATYNEQFF
TGCGCCAGCACACAGGGGGGGGGCGCCACCTACAATGAGCAGTTCTTC
>few|TRBJ2-1|NA|TRBV29-1
CSVDRGPYNEQFF
TGCAGCGTTGATCGCGGGCCCTACAATGAGCAGTTCTTC
>few|TRBJ2-1|TRBD2|TRBV11-3
CASRLAGVYNEQFF
TGTGCCAGCAGACTAGCGGGAGTTTACAATGAGCAGTTCTTC
>NA|TRBJ2-7|TRBD2|TRBV5-1
CASSLDSGWSSYEQYF
TGCGCCAGCAGCTTGGATAGCGGGTGGAGCTCCTACGAGCAGTACTTC
>NA|TRBJ2-5|TRBD2|TRBV20-1
CSARSTSGSLKTQYF
TGCAGTGCTAGATCCACTAGCGGGAGTTTGAAGACCCAGTACTTC
>NA|TRBJ1-2|NA|TRBV20-1
CSARDLRPRQQGYGYTF
TGCAGTGCTAGAGATCTCAGGCCTCGGCAGCAGGGCTATGGCTACACCTTC
>NA|TRBJ2-4|TRBD1|TRBV5-1
CASGPSSGGSIQYF
TGCGCCAGCGGCCCGTCTTCAGGGGGAAGTATTCAGTACTTC
>NA|TRBJ2-1|NA|TRBV15
CATSRVAETYNEQFF
TGTGCCACCAGCAGAGTCGCCGAGACCTACAATGAGCAGTTCTTC
>few|TRBJ2-7|TRBD1|TRBV15
CATSRDTNRGYEQYF
TGTGCCACCAGCAGAGATACGAACAGGGGCTACGAGCAGTACTTC
>few|TRBJ2-7|NA|TRBV12-3/TRBV12-4
CASRGLLYEQYF
TGTGCCAGCAGGGGGCTGCTCTACGAGCAGTACTTC
>NA|TRBJ2-3|TRBD2|TRBV2
CASSEWSGSEIVSDTQYF
TGTGCCAGCAGTGAATGGAGCGGGAGTGAGATTGTGTCAGATACGCAGTATTTT
>NA|TRBJ1-5|NA|TRBV2
CASSQVRTDQPQHF
TGTGCCAGCAGCCAGGTCAGGACGGATCAGCCCCAGCATTTT
>NA|TRBJ2-3|TRBD2|TRBV7-7
CASSLDGRSHTQYF
TGTGCTAGCAGCTTGGACGGGAGGTCACATACGCAGTATTTT
>once|TRBJ2-2|NA|TRBV6-1
CASIPYRGTGELFF
TGTGCCAGCATCCCATATCGGGGGACCGGGGAGCTGTTTTTT
>NA|TRBJ2-3|TRBD2|TRBV5-1
CASRWRPGLAGTDTQYF
TGCGCCAGCAGGTGGAGACCGGGACTAGCGGGTACAGATACGCAGTATTTT
>many|TRBJ2-7|NA|TRBV12-5
CASGLKRDSAYEQYF
TGTGCTAGTGGTTTGAAACGGGATTCAGCCTACGAGCAGTACTTC
>few|TRBJ2-3|NA|TRBV11-2
CASSPSGRTDTQYF
TGTGCCAGCAGCCCCTCTGGACGGACAGATACGCAGTATTTT
>few|TRBJ2-2|NA|TRBV18
CASSSLARNTGELFF
TGTGCCAGCTCGAGCTTGGCGAGGAACACCGGGGAGCTGTTTTTT